Below are 2 T cell receptor beta chains sequenced from a single sample in a study of CD8+ T cells in alopecia areata. cDNA prepared by RNA extraction and subsequent reverse transcription served as the template for sequencing. Only in-frame clones appear in the TCRdb table, and some are missing; sequencing was by immunoSEQ multiplex PCR. The table has roughly 130,000 clones, 58% seen once. The sample in question was CD4+ T cells sorted from blood, obtained at week 0. The receptors here all came from a human donor with alopecia areata.

This chain links TRBV2 with TRBJ1-1; D is uncertain. Germline V gene data show CDR1 as SNHLY and CDR2 as FYNNEI. The length of the CDR3 is 13 residues. With 4 bases removed from V and 1 base from J, the gap between germline ends came to 7 bases. The CDR3 nucleotides are TGTGCCAGCAGTGGGCACAGGAACACTGAAGCTTTCTTT. It encodes CASSGHRNTEAFF.

This clone was seen a handful of times. This chain uses TRBV2 with TRBJ2-1, with D uncertain. In germline, CDR1 is SNHLY, CDR2 FYNNEI. This CDR3 has 11 residues. Trimming pared 9 bases from V and 7 bases from J, leaving 10 bases between. CDR3 DNA: TGTGCCAGTTCCCCTAAGAATGAGCAGTTCTTC. Translating gives CASSPKNEQFF. The whole variable domain, remainder taken from reference TRBV2 and TRBJ2-1, is EPEVTQTPSHQVTQMGQEVILRCVPISNHLYFYWYRQILGQKVEFLVSFYNNEISEKSEIFDDQFSVERPDGSNFTLKIRSTKLEDSAMYFCASSPKNEQFFGPGTRLTVL.